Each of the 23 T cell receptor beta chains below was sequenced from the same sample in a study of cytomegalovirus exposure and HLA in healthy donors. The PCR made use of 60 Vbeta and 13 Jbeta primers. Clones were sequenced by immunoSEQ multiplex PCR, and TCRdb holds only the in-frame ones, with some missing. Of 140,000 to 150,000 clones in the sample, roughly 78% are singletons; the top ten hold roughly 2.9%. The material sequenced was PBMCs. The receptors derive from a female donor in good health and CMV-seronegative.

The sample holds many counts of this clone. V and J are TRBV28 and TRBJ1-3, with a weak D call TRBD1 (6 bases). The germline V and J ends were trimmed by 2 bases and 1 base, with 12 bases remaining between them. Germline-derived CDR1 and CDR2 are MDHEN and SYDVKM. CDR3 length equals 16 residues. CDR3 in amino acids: CASSLTQGSSGNTIYF. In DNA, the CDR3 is TGTGCCAGCAGTTTAACACAGGGTAGTTCTGGAAACACCATATATTTT.

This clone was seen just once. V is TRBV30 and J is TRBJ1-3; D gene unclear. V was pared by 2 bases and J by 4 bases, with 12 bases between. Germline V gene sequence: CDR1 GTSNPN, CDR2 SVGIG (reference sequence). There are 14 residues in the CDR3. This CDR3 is CAWSPGNPGNTIYF. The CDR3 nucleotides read TGTGCCTGGAGTCCGGGGAATCCCGGAAACACCATATATTTT.

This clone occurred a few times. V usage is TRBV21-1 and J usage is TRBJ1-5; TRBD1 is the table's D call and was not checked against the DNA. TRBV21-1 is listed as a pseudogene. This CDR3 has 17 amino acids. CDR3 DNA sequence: TGTGCCAGCAGCAAGCAAAGGACAGGGTTGGGCAATCAGCCCCAGCATTTT. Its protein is CASSKQRTGLGNQPQHF.

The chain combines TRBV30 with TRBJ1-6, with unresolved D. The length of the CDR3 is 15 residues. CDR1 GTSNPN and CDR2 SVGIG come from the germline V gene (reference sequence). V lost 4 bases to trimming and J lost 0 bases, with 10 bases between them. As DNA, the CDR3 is TGTGCCTGGAAGGTGGGGAGCTCCTATAATTCACCCCTCCACTTT. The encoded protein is CAWKVGSSYNSPLHF.

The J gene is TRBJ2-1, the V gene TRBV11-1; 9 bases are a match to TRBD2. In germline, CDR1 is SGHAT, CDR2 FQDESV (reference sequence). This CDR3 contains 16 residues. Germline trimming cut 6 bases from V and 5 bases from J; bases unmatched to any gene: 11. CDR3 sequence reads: CASRLAGGLSNNEQFF. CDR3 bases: TGTGCCAGCAGGTTGGCGGGAGGGCTTTCTAACAATGAGCAGTTCTTC.

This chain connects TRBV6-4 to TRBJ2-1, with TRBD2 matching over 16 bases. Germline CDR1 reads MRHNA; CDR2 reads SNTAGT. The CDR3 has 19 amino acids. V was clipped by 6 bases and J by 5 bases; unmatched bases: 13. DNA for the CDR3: TGTGCCAGCAGGAACCCGGGACTAGCGGGAGGGCCTGGTAACAATGAGCAGTTCTTC. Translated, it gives CASRNPGLAGGPGNNEQFF.

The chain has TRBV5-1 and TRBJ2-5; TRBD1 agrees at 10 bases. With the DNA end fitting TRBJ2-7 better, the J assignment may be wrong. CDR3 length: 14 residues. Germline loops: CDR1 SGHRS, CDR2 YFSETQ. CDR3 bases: TGCGCCAGCAGCCCTGACAGGGGGCCCTTCGAGCAGTACTTC. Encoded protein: CASSPDRGPFEQYF.

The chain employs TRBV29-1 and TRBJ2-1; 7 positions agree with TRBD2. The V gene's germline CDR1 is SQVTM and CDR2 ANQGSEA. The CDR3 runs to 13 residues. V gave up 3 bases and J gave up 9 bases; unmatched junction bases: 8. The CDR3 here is CSVEGRGRGEQFF. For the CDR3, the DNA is TGCAGCGTTGAGGGGCGGGGGAGAGGTGAGCAGTTCTTC.

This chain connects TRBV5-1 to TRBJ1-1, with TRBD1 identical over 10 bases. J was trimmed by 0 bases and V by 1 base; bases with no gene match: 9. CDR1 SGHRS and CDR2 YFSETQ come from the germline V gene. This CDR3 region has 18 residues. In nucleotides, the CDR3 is TGCGCCAGCAGCTTGAATCACCCGGGACAGGGGTTGAACACTGAAGCTTTCTTT. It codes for CASSLNHPGQGLNTEAFF.

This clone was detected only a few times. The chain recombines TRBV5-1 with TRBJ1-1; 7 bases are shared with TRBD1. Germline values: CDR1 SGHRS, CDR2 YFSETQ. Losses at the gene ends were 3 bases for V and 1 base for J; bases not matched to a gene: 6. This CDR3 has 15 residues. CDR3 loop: CASSYYRGPNTEAFF. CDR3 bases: TGCGCCAGCAGCTACTACAGGGGCCCGAACACTGAAGCTTTCTTT. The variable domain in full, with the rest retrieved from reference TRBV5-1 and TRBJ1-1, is KAGVTQTPRYLIKTRGQQVTLSCSPISGHRSVSWYQQTPGQGLQFLFEYFSETQRNKGNFPGRFSGRQFSNSRSEMNVSTLELGDSALYLCASSYYRGPNTEAFFGQGTRLTVV.

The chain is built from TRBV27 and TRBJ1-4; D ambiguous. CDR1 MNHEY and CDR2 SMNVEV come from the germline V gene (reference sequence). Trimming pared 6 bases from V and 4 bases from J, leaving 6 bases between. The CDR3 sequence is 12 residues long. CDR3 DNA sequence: TGTGCCAGCAGGGGCCTTAATGAAAAACTGTTTTTT. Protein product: CASRGLNEKLFF. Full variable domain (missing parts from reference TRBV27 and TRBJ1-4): EAQVTQNPRYLITVTGKKLTVTCSQNMNHEYMSWYRQDPGLGLRQIYYSMNVEVTDKGDVPEGYKVSRKEKRNFPLILESPSPNQTSLYFCASRGLNEKLFFGSGTQLSVL.

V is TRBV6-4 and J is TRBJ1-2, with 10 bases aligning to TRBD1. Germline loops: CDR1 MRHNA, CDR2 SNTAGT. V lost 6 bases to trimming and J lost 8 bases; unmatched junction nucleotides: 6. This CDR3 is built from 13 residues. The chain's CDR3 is CASSRDRGRGYTF. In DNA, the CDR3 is TGTGCCAGCAGCCGGGACAGGGGTCGGGGCTACACCTTC.

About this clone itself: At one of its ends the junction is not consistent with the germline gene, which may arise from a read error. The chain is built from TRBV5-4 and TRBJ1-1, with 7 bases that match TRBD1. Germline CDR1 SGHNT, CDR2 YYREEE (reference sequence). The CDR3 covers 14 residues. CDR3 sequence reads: CASSETGFLTGAFF. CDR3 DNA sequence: TGTGCCAGCAGCGAGACAGGGTTTCTCACTGGAGCTTTCTTT. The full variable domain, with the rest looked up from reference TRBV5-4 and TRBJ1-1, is ETGVTQSPTHLIKTRGQQVTLRCSSQSGHNTVSWYQQALGQGPQFIFQYYREEENGRGNFPPRFSGLQFPNYSSELNVNALELDDSALYLCASSETGFLTGAFFGQGTRLTVV.

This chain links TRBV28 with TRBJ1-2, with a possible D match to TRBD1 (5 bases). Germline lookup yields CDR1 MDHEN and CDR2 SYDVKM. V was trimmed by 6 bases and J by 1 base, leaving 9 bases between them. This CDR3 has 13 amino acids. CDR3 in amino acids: CASRLTVNYGYTF. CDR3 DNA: TGTGCCAGCAGATTGACAGTTAACTATGGCTACACCTTC.

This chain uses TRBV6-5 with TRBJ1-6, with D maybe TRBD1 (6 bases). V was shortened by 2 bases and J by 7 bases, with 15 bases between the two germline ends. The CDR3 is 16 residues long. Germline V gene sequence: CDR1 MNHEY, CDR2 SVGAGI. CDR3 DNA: TGTGCCAGCAGTTACAAGGCAGGGGCAGGGAATTCACCCCTCCACTTT. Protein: CASSYKAGAGNSPLHF.

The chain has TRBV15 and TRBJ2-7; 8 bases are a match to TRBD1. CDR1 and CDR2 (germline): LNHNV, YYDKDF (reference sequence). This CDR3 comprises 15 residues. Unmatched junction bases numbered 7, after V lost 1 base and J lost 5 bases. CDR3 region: CATSRVMGQAHEQYF. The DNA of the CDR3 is TGTGCCACCAGCAGAGTTATGGGACAGGCCCACGAGCAGTACTTC.

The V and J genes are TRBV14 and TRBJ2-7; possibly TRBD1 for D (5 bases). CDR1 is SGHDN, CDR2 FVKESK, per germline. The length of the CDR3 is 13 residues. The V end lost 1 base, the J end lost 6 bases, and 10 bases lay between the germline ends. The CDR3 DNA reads TGTGCCAGCAGCCAAGGGACATTCTTCGAGCAGTACTTC. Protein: CASSQGTFFEQYF.

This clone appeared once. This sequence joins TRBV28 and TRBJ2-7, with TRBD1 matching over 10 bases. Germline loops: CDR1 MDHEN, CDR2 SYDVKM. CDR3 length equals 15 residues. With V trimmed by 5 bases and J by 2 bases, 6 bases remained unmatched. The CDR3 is CASSPSGTGAYEQYF. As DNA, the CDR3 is TGTGCCAGCAGTCCATCCGGGACAGGGGCCTACGAGCAGTACTTC.

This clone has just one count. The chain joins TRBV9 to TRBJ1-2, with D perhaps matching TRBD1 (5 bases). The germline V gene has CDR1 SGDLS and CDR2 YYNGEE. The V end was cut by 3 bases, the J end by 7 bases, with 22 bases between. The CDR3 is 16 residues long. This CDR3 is CASSATGGVSKGGYTF. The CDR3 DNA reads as TGTGCCAGCAGCGCCACGGGGGGGGTATCTAAGGGTGGCTACACCTTC.

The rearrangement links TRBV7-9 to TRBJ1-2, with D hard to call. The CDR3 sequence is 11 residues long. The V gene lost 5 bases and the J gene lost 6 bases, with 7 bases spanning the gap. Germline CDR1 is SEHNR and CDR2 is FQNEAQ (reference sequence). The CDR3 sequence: CASSRGNGYTF. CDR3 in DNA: TGTGCCAGCAGCCGAGGGAATGGCTACACCTTC.

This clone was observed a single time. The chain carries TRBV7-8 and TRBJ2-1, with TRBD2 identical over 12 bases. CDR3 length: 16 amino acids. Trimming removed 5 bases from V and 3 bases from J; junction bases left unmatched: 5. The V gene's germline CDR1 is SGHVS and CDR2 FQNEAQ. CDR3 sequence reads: CASSLGLAGHYNEQFF. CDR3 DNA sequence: TGTGCCAGCAGCCTTGGACTAGCGGGACACTACAATGAGCAGTTCTTC. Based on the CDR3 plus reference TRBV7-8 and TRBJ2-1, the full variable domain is GAGVSQSPRYKVAKRGQDVALRCDPISGHVSLFWYQQALGQGPEFLTYFQNEAQLDKSGLPSDRFFAERPEGSVSTLKIQRTQQEDSAVYLCASSLGLAGHYNEQFFGPGTRLTVL.

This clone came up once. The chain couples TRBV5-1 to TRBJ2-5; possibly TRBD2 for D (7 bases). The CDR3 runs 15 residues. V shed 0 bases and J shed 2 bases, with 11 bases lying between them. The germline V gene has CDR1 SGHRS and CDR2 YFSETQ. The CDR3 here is CASSLAGGFQETQYF. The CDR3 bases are TGCGCCAGCAGCTTGGCGGGGGGCTTTCAAGAGACCCAGTACTTC.

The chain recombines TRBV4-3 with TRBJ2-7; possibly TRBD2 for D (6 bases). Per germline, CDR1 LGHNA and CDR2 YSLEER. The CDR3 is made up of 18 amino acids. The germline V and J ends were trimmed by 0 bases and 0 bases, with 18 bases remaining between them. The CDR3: CASSQDRGRGGSSYEQYF. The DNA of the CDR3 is TGCGCCAGCAGCCAAGATAGAGGGCGGGGTGGCAGCTCCTACGAGCAGTACTTC.